One sample yielded the 23 T cell receptor beta chains listed below, sequenced in a study of blood T cell repertoires in COVID-19. This table comes from immunoSEQ multiplex PCR, and its TCRdb copy is limited to in-frame clones, with some not included. Of more than 150,000 clones detected, approximately 78% appear once; the ten largest clones hold 2.5% to 3.5%. Sequenced: peripheral blood. The receptors come from a woman aged 80 or over with active or convalescent COVID-19.

This sequence joins TRBV15 and TRBJ2-5; tentative D call: TRBD2 (7 bases). The CDR3 has 14 amino acids. The V gene's germline CDR1 is LNHNV and CDR2 YYDKDF (reference sequence). Trimming removed 2 bases at V and 5 bases at J, with 12 bases between. The chain's CDR3 is CATSRPGGYETQYF. The CDR3, as DNA: TGTGCCACCAGCAGACCGGGGGGCTACGAGACCCAGTACTTC. Full variable domain (remainder filled in from reference TRBV15 and TRBJ2-5): DAMVIQNPRYQVTQFGKPVTLSCSQTLNHNVMYWYQQKSSQAPKLLFHYYDKDFNNEADTPDNFQSRRPNTSFCFLDIRSPGLGDTAMYLCATSRPGGYETQYFGPGTRLLVL.

The V and J genes are TRBV5-1 and TRBJ2-1; 9 bases match TRBD1. CDR1 SGHRS and CDR2 YFSETQ come from the germline V gene. Unmatched junction bases numbered 2, after V lost 0 bases and J lost 1 base. This CDR3 is 16 amino acids long. CDR3 amino acids: CASSLVGTGSYNEQFF. In nucleotides, the CDR3 is TGCGCCAGCAGCTTGGTAGGGACAGGGTCCTACAATGAGCAGTTCTTC.

This sequence joins TRBV25-1 and TRBJ1-4, with 10 positions matching TRBD1. This CDR3 region has 16 residues. CDR1 MGHDK and CDR2 SYGVNS come from the germline V gene. Trimming cost V 6 bases and J 0 bases; bases outside gene matches: 4. CDR3: CASRATGGATNEKLFF. The CDR3 DNA sequence: TGTGCCAGCAGGGCGACAGGGGGCGCAACTAATGAAAAACTGTTTTTT.

The rearrangement uses TRBV28 and TRBJ2-7, with 11 bases that match TRBD1. CDR3 length: 16 residues. V shed 5 bases and J 6 bases; nucleotides not matched to a gene: 12. Germline-derived CDR1 and CDR2 are MDHEN and SYDVKM. The CDR3: CASSIPGQGVSAEQYF. CDR3 DNA: TGTGCCAGCAGTATTCCGGGACAGGGGGTTTCGGCCGAGCAGTACTTC.

The rearrangement uses TRBV6-1 and TRBJ1-1; 11 bases match TRBD1. J gave up 6 bases and V 2 bases, and 5 bases lay outside the gene matches. The V gene's germline CDR1 is MNHNS and CDR2 SASEGT. This CDR3 comprises 15 residues. The CDR3 is CASSELDRGQAEAFF. The CDR3 DNA sequence: TGTGCCAGCAGTGAATTGGACAGGGGGCAGGCTGAAGCTTTCTTT.

V usage is TRBV6-5 and J usage is TRBJ1-1, with D perhaps matching TRBD1 (5 bases). The CDR3 totals 14 residues. V lost 6 bases, J lost 8 bases, and 19 bases lay in between. Germline V gene lookup returns CDR1 MNHEY and CDR2 SVGAGI. For the CDR3, the DNA is TGTGCCAGCAGCCTCCTGTTCCGGGGGGTGGAAGCTTTCTTT. Protein: CASSLLFRGVEAFF.

V gene TRBV4-2 combines with J gene TRBJ2-5; the match to TRBD1 covers 8 bases. The CDR3 is 15 residues long. The ends lost 1 base at V and 6 bases at J; junction bases unmatched: 7. The V gene's germline CDR1 is LGHNA and CDR2 YNFKEQ. The CDR3 region has the DNA TGTGCCAGCAGCCAAGGATCAGGGGGCGGGAAGACCCAGTACTTC. It encodes CASSQGSGGGKTQYF.

The chain is built from TRBV5-4 and TRBJ2-1; D perhaps matches TRBD1 (6 bases). CDR1 is SGHNT, CDR2 YYREEE, per germline (reference sequence). V was pared by 2 bases and J by 0 bases, with 12 bases between. This CDR3 is built from 16 residues. CDR3 sequence: CASSLGQSSSYNEQFF. The CDR3 DNA reads TGTGCCAGCAGCTTAGGACAGAGCAGCTCCTACAATGAGCAGTTCTTC.

The chain links TRBV5-1 to TRBJ2-7; no firm D call. Trimming pared 0 bases from V and 7 bases from J, leaving 11 bases between. This CDR3 comprises 13 residues. From germline, CDR1 is SGHRS and CDR2 YFSETQ. CDR3 residues: CASSLDSPPEQYF. CDR3 sequence (DNA): TGCGCCAGCAGCTTGGACTCGCCTCCGGAGCAGTACTTC. Filled out from reference TRBV5-1 and TRBJ2-7, the complete variable domain reads KAGVTQTPRYLIKTRGQQVTLSCSPISGHRSVSWYQQTPGQGLQFLFEYFSETQRNKGNFPGRFSGRQFSNSRSEMNVSTLELGDSALYLCASSLDSPPEQYFGPGTRLTVT.

The chain recombines TRBV7-9 with TRBJ2-5; 10 nucleotides agree with TRBD1. This CDR3 has 16 residues. Germline values: CDR1 SEHNR, CDR2 FQNEAQ (reference sequence). V was clipped by 5 bases and J by 3 bases; unmatched bases: 9. The CDR3 protein is CASSLPDRGLEETQYF. The CDR3 nucleotides are TGTGCCAGCAGCCTACCAGACAGGGGGCTTGAAGAGACCCAGTACTTC. The complete variable domain, with remaining parts taken from reference TRBV7-9 and TRBJ2-5, reads DTGVSQNPRHKITKRGQNVTFRCDPISEHNRLYWYRQTLGQGPEFLTYFQNEAQLEKSRLLSDRFSAERPKGSFSTLEIQRTEQGDSAMYLCASSLPDRGLEETQYFGPGTRLLVL.

With respect to this clone: The same CDR3 also results from other DNA sequences found in this sample. This chain uses TRBV3-1 (or the pseudogene TRBV3-2) with TRBJ1-2, with D tentatively TRBD1 (6 bases). Trimming pared 1 base from V and 7 bases from J, leaving 7 bases between. This CDR3 region has 12 residues. The germline V gene has CDR1 LGHDT and CDR2 YNNKEL (reference sequence). The CDR3 spells CASSQAGAGYTF. DNA of the CDR3: TGTGCCAGCAGCCAAGCAGGGGCTGGCTACACCTTC.

The rearrangement uses TRBV18 and TRBJ1-2, with 9 nucleotides matching TRBD1. This CDR3 has 16 residues. From germline, CDR1 is KGHSH and CDR2 LQKENI. With 3 bases clipped from V and 6 bases from J, the junction kept 11 bases outside the gene matches. The CDR3 DNA sequence: TGTGCCAGCTCACCCGGGAGCGGACAGGGGTATGATGGCTACACCTTC. It specifies CASSPGSGQGYDGYTF.

CDR3 nucleotide sequence: TGTGCCAGCAGTTTAGTAGGCCCGGACAAAAATCAGCCCCAGCATTTT. It codes for CASSLVGPDKNQPQHF. This chain joins TRBV27 and TRBJ1-5, with TRBD1 as a possible D gene (5 bases). The V and J ends lost 2 bases and 4 bases respectively, with 15 bases between them. The CDR3 sequence is 16 residues long. CDR1 and CDR2 from the germline V gene are MNHEY and SMNVEV (reference sequence).

The chain recombines TRBV7-9 with TRBJ2-7, with 10 bases matching TRBD1. J was trimmed by 7 bases and V by 2 bases; bases with no gene match: 5. CDR1 SEHNR and CDR2 FQNEAQ come from the germline V gene (reference sequence). CDR3 length: 14 amino acids. The chain's CDR3 is CASSLSGQGGEQYF. The DNA for the CDR3 is TGTGCCAGCAGCTTATCTGGACAGGGGGGAGAGCAGTACTTC.

J is TRBJ2-5 and V is TRBV11-2, with D maybe TRBD1 (7 bases). The CDR3 is made up of 15 amino acids. Trimming cost V 5 bases and J 1 base, with 14 bases left between them. Germline CDR1 reads SGHAT; CDR2 reads FQNNGV. CDR3 sequence reads: CASSRGTAFQETQYF. For the CDR3, the DNA is TGTGCCAGCAGCCGCGGGACAGCATTCCAAGAGACCCAGTACTTC.

This rearrangement joins TRBV3-1 (or the pseudogene TRBV3-2) to TRBJ1-1, with D unresolved. Germline V gene lookup returns CDR1 LGHDT and CDR2 YNNKEL (reference sequence). The CDR3 is 15 residues long. V lost 0 bases, J lost 8 bases, and 16 bases lay in between. The CDR3 DNA sequence: TGTGCCAGCAGCCAAGAAGGGCATTCCCGGGAGGAAGCTTTCTTT. This translates into CASSQEGHSREEAFF.

This clone appeared a single time. This chain links TRBV2 with TRBJ1-1; the match to TRBD1 covers 8 bases. There are 14 residues in the CDR3. The V and J ends lost 2 bases and 6 bases, in that order; junction bases with no gene match: 5. Germline V gene data show CDR1 as SNHLY and CDR2 as FYNNEI. CDR3 nucleotides: TGTGCCAGCAGTGAATTGACAGGGGCCGCTGAAGCTTTCTTT. It yields the protein CASSELTGAAEAFF.

The chain combines TRBV28 with TRBJ2-3; 9 nucleotides line up with TRBD2. The trim removed 6 bases at V and 8 bases at J, leaving 12 bases unmatched. CDR1 MDHEN and CDR2 SYDVKM come from the germline V gene. The CDR3 is made up of 15 amino acids. In DNA form, the CDR3 reads TGTGCCAGCAGGGGACGCGGGGGGGCCGGTCGTACGCAGTATTTT. The encoded protein is CASRGRGGAGRTQYF.

The chain joins TRBV20-1 to TRBJ1-1, with 7 bases lining up with TRBD1. The V gene's germline CDR1 is DFQATT and CDR2 SNEGSKA (reference sequence). The ends lost 3 bases at V and 9 bases at J; junction bases unmatched: 10. The CDR3 consists of 13 residues. CDR3 loop: CSASSGTAYQAFF. The CDR3 DNA is TGCAGTGCTAGTTCCGGGACAGCCTATCAAGCTTTCTTT.

This chain connects TRBV13 to TRBJ2-7, with no clear D. This CDR3 contains 14 residues. The V end lost 3 bases, the J end lost 0 bases, and 9 bases lay between the germline ends. Germline V lookup: CDR1 PRHDT, CDR2 FYEKMQ (reference sequence). DNA for the CDR3: TGTGCCAGCAGCTTCTTCTCGTCCTCCTACGAGCAGTACTTC. Amino acids: CASSFFSSSYEQYF.

This clone came up once. This chain uses TRBV14 with TRBJ1-1; TRBD1 is a possible D gene (6 bases). Germline CDR1 reads SGHDN; CDR2 reads FVKESK. The V end lost 5 bases, the J end lost 6 bases, and 13 bases lay between the germline ends. There are 13 residues in the CDR3. The chain's CDR3 is CASSLNRVSEAFF. The CDR3 DNA sequence: TGTGCCAGCAGCTTAAACAGGGTATCTGAAGCTTTCTTT.

The genes are TRBV7-9 and TRBJ1-2; 8 nucleotides match TRBD1. The V gene's germline CDR1 is SEHNR and CDR2 FQNEAQ (reference sequence). V trimming: 5 bases; J trimming: 4 bases; junction bases outside the gene matches: 3. This CDR3 is 13 amino acids long. The CDR3 sequence is CASSVDRGYGYTF. CDR3 nucleotide sequence: TGTGCCAGCAGCGTAGACAGGGGCTATGGCTACACCTTC.

This sequence joins TRBV28 and TRBJ2-7; 9 bases align to TRBD1. V shed 7 bases, J shed 4 bases, and the junction held 11 bases outside the gene matches. Germline loops: CDR1 MDHEN, CDR2 SYDVKM. CDR3 length: 15 amino acids. The CDR3 region has the DNA TGTGCCAGCAAGACCGGGACAGGGTTTGTGTACGAGCAGTACTTC. It encodes CASKTGTGFVYEQYF.